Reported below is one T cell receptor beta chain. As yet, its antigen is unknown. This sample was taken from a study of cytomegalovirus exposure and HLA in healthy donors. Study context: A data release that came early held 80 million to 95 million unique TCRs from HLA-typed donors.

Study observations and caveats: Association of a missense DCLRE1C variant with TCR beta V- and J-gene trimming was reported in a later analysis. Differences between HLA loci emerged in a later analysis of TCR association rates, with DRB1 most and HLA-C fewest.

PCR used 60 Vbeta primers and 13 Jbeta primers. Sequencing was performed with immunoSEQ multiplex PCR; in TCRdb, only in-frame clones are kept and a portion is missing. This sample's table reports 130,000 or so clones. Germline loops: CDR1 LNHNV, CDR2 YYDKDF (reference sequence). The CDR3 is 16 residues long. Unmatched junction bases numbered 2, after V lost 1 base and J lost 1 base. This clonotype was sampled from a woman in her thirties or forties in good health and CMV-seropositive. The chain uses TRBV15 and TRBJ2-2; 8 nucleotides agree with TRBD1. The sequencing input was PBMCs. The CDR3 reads CATSRATGVNTGELFF. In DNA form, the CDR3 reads TGTGCCACCAGCAGAGCGACAGGGGTGAACACCGGGGAGCTGTTTTTT.